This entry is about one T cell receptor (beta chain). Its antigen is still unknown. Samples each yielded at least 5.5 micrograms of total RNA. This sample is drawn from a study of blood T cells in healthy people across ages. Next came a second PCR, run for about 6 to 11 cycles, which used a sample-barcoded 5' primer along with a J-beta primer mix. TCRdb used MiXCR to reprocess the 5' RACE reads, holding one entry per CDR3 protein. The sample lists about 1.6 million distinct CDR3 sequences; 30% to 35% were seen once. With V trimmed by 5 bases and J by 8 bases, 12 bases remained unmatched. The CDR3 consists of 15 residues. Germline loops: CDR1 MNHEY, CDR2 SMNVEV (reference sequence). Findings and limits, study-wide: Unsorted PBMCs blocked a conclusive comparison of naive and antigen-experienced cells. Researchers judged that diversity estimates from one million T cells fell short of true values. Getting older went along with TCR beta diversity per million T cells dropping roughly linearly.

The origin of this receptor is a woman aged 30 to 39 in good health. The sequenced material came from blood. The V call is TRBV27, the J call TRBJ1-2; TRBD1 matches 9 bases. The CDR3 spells CASSASPGQGSGYTF. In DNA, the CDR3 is TGTGCCAGCAGTGCCTCACCGGGACAGGGAAGCGGCTACACCTTC.